The 11 T cell receptor beta chains reported below all come from one sample, sequenced in a study of T-cell memory formation after mild COVID-19. TCRdb reprocessed the 5' RACE reads via MiXCR and lists one record per CDR3 protein. The repertoire holds around 130,000 distinct CDR3 sequences, with 11% to 15% as singletons. The sequenced sample consisted of PBMCs or a T cell subset sorted from them (not recorded which). These receptors came from an adult woman who had mild COVID-19 (a few samples of this study predate the infection). Cell type and time point are not known.

The chain uses TRBV2 and TRBJ1-2, with 9 bases lining up with TRBD1. With 7 bases clipped from V and 4 bases from J, the junction kept 7 bases outside the gene matches. The CDR3 is 14 residues long. The germline gives CDR1 SNHLY, CDR2 FYNNEI. For the CDR3, the DNA is TGTGCCAGCACAGACAGGGGGGCCCCCTATGGCTACACCTTC. This gives the protein CASTDRGAPYGYTF.

This clonotype was seen a few times. The V call is TRBV12-3 or TRBV12-4, the J call TRBJ1-1; maybe TRBD1 (6 bases). V lost 3 bases and J 10 bases, leaving 9 bases between the germline ends. CDR3 length: 11 residues. This chain's CDR3 is CASSFRGVAFF. In nucleotides, the CDR3 is TGTGCCAGCAGTTTCAGGGGAGTAGCTTTCTTT.

This clonotype has only a few counts. This chain connects TRBV7-9 to TRBJ2-1; 8 positions agree with TRBD2. Germline V lookup: CDR1 SEHNR, CDR2 FQNEAQ (reference sequence). Trimming at V came to 5 bases and at J to 9 bases, leaving 3 bases not matched to a gene. This CDR3 region has 12 residues. DNA for the CDR3: TGTGCCAGCAGCACTAGCGGAACTGAGCAGTTCTTC. Translated: CASSTSGTEQFF.

This chain connects TRBV6-6 to TRBJ2-1, with D tentatively TRBD2 (5 bases). This CDR3 is built from 17 residues. The V end was cut by 0 bases, the J end by 4 bases, with 16 bases between. Germline V CDR1 and CDR2: MNHNY, SVGAGI (reference sequence). The CDR3 DNA is TGTGCCAGCAGTTACTCGGATCGCGGCGGGTCATACAATGAGCAGTTCTTC. Translated, it gives CASSYSDRGGSYNEQFF.

This clonotype showed up just a few times. V gene TRBV12-3 or TRBV12-4 combines with J gene TRBJ2-2; perhaps TRBD2 as D (6 bases). V was clipped by 5 bases and J by 1 base, with 14 bases between them. CDR3 length: 16 residues. The CDR3 bases are TGTGCCAGCAGTGTTGGCGGGGTTCTGAACACCGGGGAGCTGTTTTTT. It yields the protein CASSVGGVLNTGELFF.

The rearrangement uses TRBV9 and TRBJ1-5; 10 bases match TRBD1. CDR1 is SGDLS and CDR2 is YYNGEE in the germline V gene. V gave up 5 bases and J gave up 5 bases; unmatched junction bases: 7. The CDR3 totals 15 residues. CDR3 sequence (DNA): TGTGCCAGCAGTTCCGGGACAGGGGAATATCAGCCCCAGCATTTT. As protein: CASSSGTGEYQPQHF.

The chain has TRBV29-1 and TRBJ2-7; D possibly uses TRBD1 or TRBD2 (5 bases each). Germline assignment: CDR1 SQVTM and CDR2 ANQGSEA. V lost 6 bases and J lost 0, with 15 bases in between. This CDR3 contains 14 residues. In nucleotides, the CDR3 is TGCAGCGTCTCCGGGACGTCCGACTCCTACGAGCAGTACTTC. Its protein is CSVSGTSDSYEQYF.

The chain joins TRBV7-9 to TRBJ1-2; perhaps TRBD1 as D (5 bases). V lost 5 bases to trimming and J lost 0 bases, with 7 bases between them. This CDR3 comprises 13 residues. Germline values: CDR1 SEHNR, CDR2 FQNEAQ (reference sequence). The CDR3 DNA sequence: TGTGCCAGCAGCGACAGCTCTAACTATGGCTACACCTTC. It codes for CASSDSSNYGYTF.

This clonotype was seen at least ten times. This chain connects TRBV29-1 to TRBJ2-7; D is unclear. CDR1 SQVTM and CDR2 ANQGSEA come from the germline V gene. Trimming took off 4 bases at V and 3 bases at J, with 13 bases between the two ends. The CDR3 has 13 amino acids. The CDR3 loop is CSVGATGFYEQYF. The CDR3 DNA sequence: TGCAGCGTTGGTGCAACTGGTTTCTACGAGCAGTACTTC.

This clonotype has more than one count but fewer than ten. The V call is TRBV15, the J call TRBJ2-7; 12 nucleotides align to TRBD2. The CDR3 extends over 16 amino acids. Germline loops: CDR1 LNHNV, CDR2 YYDKDF (reference sequence). Trimming cost V 0 bases and J 5 bases; bases outside gene matches: 5. The CDR3, as DNA: TGTGCCACCAGCAGAGATAGGGGACTAGCGGGCCACGAGCAGTACTTC. It is translated as CATSRDRGLAGHEQYF. The full variable domain, with the rest looked up from reference TRBV15 and TRBJ2-7, is DAMVIQNPRYQVTQFGKPVTLSCSQTLNHNVMYWYQQKSSQAPKLLFHYYDKDFNNEADTPDNFQSRRPNTSFCFLDIRSPGLGDTAMYLCATSRDRGLAGHEQYFGPGTRLTVT.

In its sample, this clonotype was seen a few times. Here the CDR3 DNA reads TGTGCCTGGAGTGTTGGGAGTCCTGTATACGATGAGCAGTTCTTC. It is translated as CAWSVGSPVYDEQFF. The chain combines TRBV30 with TRBJ2-1; a possible D gene is TRBD2 (5 bases). The CDR3 extends over 15 amino acids. V lost 0 bases and J 8 bases, leaving 17 bases between the germline ends. Germline lookup yields CDR1 GTSNPN and CDR2 SVGIG (reference sequence).